The 14 T cell receptor beta chains below were found in one sample sequenced in a study of radiotherapy plus CTLA-4 blockade in lung cancer. Sequencing was performed with immunoSEQ multiplex PCR; in TCRdb, only in-frame clones are kept and a portion is missing. Of some 110,000 clones listed, more than 65% are singletons. Here the sequenced sample was peripheral blood, taken from a patient treated with radiotherapy plus ipilimumab. The receptors originated from a human donor with non-small cell lung cancer who had a partial response to radiotherapy plus ipilimumab.

V gene TRBV5-6 combines with J gene TRBJ1-1; D gene unclear. The CDR3 contains 15 residues. Per germline, CDR1 SGHDT and CDR2 YYEEEE. V was trimmed by 0 bases and J by 3 bases, leaving 12 bases between them. In DNA, the CDR3 is TGTGCCAGCAGCTTGGTTCGGCAGACTTACACTGAAGCTTTCTTT. Amino acid sequence: CASSLVRQTYTEAFF.

The V and J genes are TRBV5-1 and TRBJ2-2; 11 positions agree with TRBD2. Trimming removed 4 bases from V and 4 bases from J; junction bases left unmatched: 3. Germline CDR1 and CDR2: SGHRS and YFSETQ. The CDR3 is 15 amino acids. The CDR3 nucleotides are TGCGCCAGCAGCCGTCTAGCGGGGGGCACCGGGGAGCTGTTTTTT. This codes for CASSRLAGGTGELFF.

This chain links TRBV5-1 with TRBJ2-1, with TRBD2 as a possible D gene (6 bases). V gave up 4 bases and J gave up 6 bases, with 20 bases separating them. Germline loops: CDR1 SGHRS, CDR2 YFSETQ. The CDR3 contains 16 residues. The CDR3 region is CASSREGLLATNEQFF. DNA of the CDR3: TGCGCCAGCAGCAGGGAAGGGCTCCTAGCGACCAATGAGCAGTTCTTC.

This sequence joins TRBV19 and TRBJ2-1, with 12 bases aligning to TRBD1. The CDR3 is 15 residues long. Germline lookup yields CDR1 LNHDA and CDR2 SQIVND (reference sequence). V lost 5 bases to trimming and J lost 8 bases; unmatched junction nucleotides: 7. The CDR3 is CASSWGQGAVDEQFF. The DNA for the CDR3 is TGTGCCAGTAGTTGGGGACAGGGGGCTGTCGATGAGCAGTTCTTC.

J is TRBJ2-4 and V is TRBV5-6, with 11 nucleotides matching TRBD1. V trimming: 0 bases; J trimming: 8 bases; junction bases outside the gene matches: 10. The CDR3 sequence is 17 residues long. The germline V gene has CDR1 SGHDT and CDR2 YYEEEE. CDR3 region: CASSLAGRTGGRDIQYF. In nucleotides, the CDR3 is TGTGCCAGCAGCTTGGCTGGTAGGACAGGGGGCAGGGACATTCAGTACTTC.

The chain employs TRBV11-1 and TRBJ1-2; 9 nucleotides align to TRBD1. The CDR3 is made up of 14 amino acids. Looked up from germline, CDR1 is SGHAT and CDR2 is FQDESV (reference sequence). Losses at the gene ends were 3 bases for V and 3 bases for J; bases not matched to a gene: 2. The CDR3 DNA is TGTGCCAGCAGCTTGGGACAGGGTGACTATGGCTACACCTTC. Amino acid sequence: CASSLGQGDYGYTF.

The chain couples TRBV27 to TRBJ1-6, with D unresolved. There are 18 residues in the CDR3. Germline values: CDR1 MNHEY, CDR2 SMNVEV (reference sequence). V lost 5 bases and J 1 base, leaving 18 bases between the germline ends. CDR3 bases: TGTGCCAGCAGTCAATACCGTCATCCGGAGTCCTATAATTCACCCCTCCACTTT. Residues: CASSQYRHPESYNSPLHF.

CDR3 DNA: TGTGCCAGCAGCTCTCTAGACAGCTATGGCTACACCTTC. This codes for CASSSLDSYGYTF. V usage is TRBV27 and J usage is TRBJ1-2; a weak D match, TRBD1 (5 bases). Germline loops: CDR1 MNHEY, CDR2 SMNVEV (reference sequence). Trimming shortened V by 6 bases and J by 4 bases, and 12 bases separated the two germline ends. The length of the CDR3 is 13 residues.

The V call is TRBV10-1, the J call TRBJ2-1, with D perhaps matching TRBD2 (6 bases). This CDR3 contains 15 residues. Looked up from germline, CDR1 is WNHNN and CDR2 is SYGVQD (reference sequence). The ends were cut back, 4 bases at V and 8 bases at J, with 18 bases in the middle. The CDR3 reads CASSVSGWGADEQFF. The CDR3 region has the DNA TGCGCCAGCAGTGTGAGCGGGTGGGGCGCCGATGAGCAGTTCTTC.

The chain combines TRBV6-5 with TRBJ2-5; D may be TRBD1 (6 bases). Germline CDR1 and CDR2: MNHEY and SVGAGI. Trimming stripped 0 bases from V and 5 bases from J, with 16 bases between. This CDR3 comprises 16 residues. The CDR3 protein is CASSYSWSGGGETQYF. As DNA, the CDR3 is TGTGCCAGCAGTTACTCGTGGAGTGGGGGCGGCGAGACCCAGTACTTC.

The CDR3 sequence: CASSSFTTGQQNTEAFF. The CDR3 bases are TGTGCCAGCAGTTCCTTCACGACGGGACAGCAGAACACTGAAGCTTTCTTT. The J gene is TRBJ1-1, the V gene TRBV28, with TRBD1 matching 7 bases. Germline values: CDR1 MDHEN, CDR2 SYDVKM. CDR3 length: 17 residues. V was pared by 4 bases and J by 1 base, with 12 bases of the junction left unmatched.

This clone is classed as medium-sized. V usage is TRBV18 and J usage is TRBJ1-3, with 8 positions matching TRBD1. This CDR3 spans 14 amino acids. V trimming: 5 bases; J trimming: 2 bases; junction bases outside the gene matches: 2. Germline values: CDR1 KGHSH, CDR2 LQKENI. The chain's CDR3 is CASSSTGAGNTIYF. In DNA form, the CDR3 reads TGTGCCAGCTCATCGACAGGGGCTGGAAACACCATATATTTT.

The V and J genes are TRBV6-1 and TRBJ2-2; 9 positions agree with TRBD2. There are 15 residues in the CDR3. The V gene's germline CDR1 is MNHNS and CDR2 SASEGT. The trim removed 7 bases at V and 4 bases at J, leaving 7 bases unmatched. The CDR3 protein is CASIPISGSTGELFF. The CDR3 DNA reads TGTGCCAGCATTCCCATTAGCGGGAGCACCGGGGAGCTGTTTTTT.

V usage is TRBV6-1 and J usage is TRBJ1-1; weak D call: TRBD1 (5 bases). The CDR3 has 13 residues. CDR1 and CDR2 (germline): MNHNS, SASEGT. V gave up 6 bases and J gave up 0 bases, with 8 bases separating them. For the CDR3, the DNA is TGTGCCAGCAGGACAGCTCTGAACACTGAAGCTTTCTTT. Amino acids: CASRTALNTEAFF.